The present T cell receptor beta chain was sequenced within a study of blood T cell repertoires in COVID-19 (TCRdb year 2020). Regarding the complete study: Samples covering the acute and convalescent phases of COVID-19 were provided by collaborators in the United States, Italy and Spain. The material from the prospective study consisted of cDNA or gDNA derived from T cells, B-cell-depleted T cells, or PBMCs. Subjects who had been exposed to COVID-19, were actively infected with it, or had recovered from it provided the deeply sampled blood TCRbeta repertoires that made up the dataset. The repertoires were released in a freely available public database meant as a resource for research on the immune response to SARS-CoV-2. The samples were drawn from two sources: the first 160 participants of the ongoing ImmuneRACE study, and 1,000 to 1,500 subjects contributed by 6 global collaborators. The sample metadata nearly always contained a de-identified subject ID, COVID-19 status, age in years and sex. Where HLA class I and class II types were available, the types were taken from metadata supplied by the sample provider, not from assay-based typing. The study at large found these results: The amount of clinical and demographic metadata varied by source and participant and was provided uncurated.

Remarks on this clone: It lacks a known antigen. Base qualities were left out, and no much larger clone turns up one base away.

Participants in the prospective study were enrolled through a virtual design, were aged roughly 18 to 95 years, and lived in 20 to 30 United States geographic areas. To assign participants to cohorts, the prospective study relied on clinical history that participants themselves reported in a screening survey and a study questionnaire. Exposed participants had been in contact with someone with a PCR-confirmed or clinician-diagnosed COVID-19 case within 2 weeks of study entry. Each participant in the prospective study had whole blood, serum and a nasopharyngeal or oropharyngeal swab collected by mobile phlebotomists. Prospective study participants could optionally give additional blood draws and questionnaires over a roughly 2-month period. Prospective study blood samples were shipped either frozen or at room temperature before DNA extraction. TCRbeta CDR3 regions were amplified from genomic DNA by means of the immunoSEQ Assay, a bias-controlled multiplex PCR. Processing in the source paper ran as follows. The number of nucleated cells in each sample was estimated from the amplification of reference gene primers within the assay. To quantify the absolute abundance of each unique TCRbeta CDR3 rearrangement, sequence reads were collapsed and filtered. Productive Simpson clonality was computed per sample as the square root of Simpson's diversity index over productive rearrangements. The source is immuneACCESS, and TCRdb retained only in-frame sequences with V and J called. Part of the clones is not carried over; for the studies checked, unresolved V genes explain less than half of this, and the remainder is unexplained. V, J and clone size were drawn from that table, and D and trimming were deduced from the DNA. Counted in this sample were 250,000 to 300,000 clones; roughly 84% of them appeared once. The ten largest clones take up 6.6% of the sample.

In the germline V gene, CDR1 corresponds to MDHEN and CDR2 to SYDVKM. V loses 4 bases of germline sequence and J loses 2 bases, and the interval between the two ends is 10 bases. From the cysteine up to the phenylalanine, the CDR3 has a length of 14 residues. The retained sequence is limited to the CDR3, 42 bases, with the frame set at the first base. Sequenced input: PBMCs or T cells enriched from blood (not recorded which). The chain is assembled from TRBV28 and TRBJ2-3; a tentative D match to TRBD1 spans 6 bases. The TCR comes from a woman aged 45-65 years who had been exposed to COVID-19. The nucleotide sequence is given as TGTGCCAGCAGTTCCAGGGGATCCACAGATACGCAGTATTTT. It translates as CASSSRGSTDTQYF. Joined to the reference TRBV28 and TRBJ2-3 proteins, this CDR3 gives the full variable domain: DVKVTQSSRYLVKRTGEKVFLECVQDMDHENMFWYRQDPGLGLRLIYFSYDVKMKEKGDIPEGYSVSREKKERFSLILESASTNQTSMYLCASSSRGSTDTQYFGPGTRLTVL.